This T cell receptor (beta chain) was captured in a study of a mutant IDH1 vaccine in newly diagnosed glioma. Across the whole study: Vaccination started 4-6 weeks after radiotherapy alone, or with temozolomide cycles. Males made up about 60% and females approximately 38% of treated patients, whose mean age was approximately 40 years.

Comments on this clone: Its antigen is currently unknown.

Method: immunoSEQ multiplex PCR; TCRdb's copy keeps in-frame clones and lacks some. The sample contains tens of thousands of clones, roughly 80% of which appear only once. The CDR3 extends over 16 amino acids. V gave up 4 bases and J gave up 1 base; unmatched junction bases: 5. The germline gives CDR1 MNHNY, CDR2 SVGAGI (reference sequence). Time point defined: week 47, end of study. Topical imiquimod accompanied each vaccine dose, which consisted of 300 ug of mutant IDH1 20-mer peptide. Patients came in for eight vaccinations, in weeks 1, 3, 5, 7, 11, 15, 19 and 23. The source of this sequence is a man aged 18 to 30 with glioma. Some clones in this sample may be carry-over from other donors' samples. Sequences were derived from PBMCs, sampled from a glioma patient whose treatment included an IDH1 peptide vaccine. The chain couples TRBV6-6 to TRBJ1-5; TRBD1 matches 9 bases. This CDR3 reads CASSWGQGGSNQPQHF. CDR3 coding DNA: TGTGCCAGCAGTTGGGGACAGGGAGGAAGCAATCAGCCCCAGCATTTT.